These 17 T cell receptor beta chains were all obtained from the same sample, sequenced in a study of T cell repertoires in cytomegalovirus infection. From the reads, TCRdb called clonotypes with MiXCR, one entry per CDR3 protein. The sample yields roughly 860,000 distinct CDR3 sequences, over 25% seen once. No antigen is known for these receptors. The sample here was cultured CD8+ T cells from PBMCs, taken from culture after CMV antigen stimulation. The origin of the receptors is a human donor in good health (CMV status not recorded). Some clones in this sample may be carry-over from other donors' samples.

For the CDR3, the DNA is TGCGCCAGCAGCCCGCATCGACAGGGGGCAAGTCAGCCCCAGCATTTT. Encoded protein: CASSPHRQGASQPQHF. The chain links TRBV4-1 to TRBJ1-5, with TRBD1 matching over 10 bases. The CDR3 has 16 residues. The germline V gene encodes CDR1 MGHRA and CDR2 YSYEKL. Trimming removed 4 bases from V and 6 bases from J; junction bases left unmatched: 9.

The chain uses TRBV12-5 and TRBJ1-4; D is uncertain. The CDR3 contains 15 residues. The germline gives CDR1 LGHNT, CDR2 FRNRAP. Trimming stripped 1 base from V and 6 bases from J, with 12 bases between. CDR3 protein: CASGLAALADEKLFF. CDR3 DNA: TGTGCTAGTGGTTTGGCTGCTCTAGCCGATGAAAAACTGTTTTTT. Supplemented by reference TRBV12-5 and TRBJ1-4, the full variable domain reads DARVTQTPRHKVTEMGQEVTMRCQPILGHNTVFWYRQTMMQGLELLAYFRNRAPLDDSGMPKDRFSAEMPDATLATLKIQPSEPRDSAVYFCASGLAALADEKLFFGSGTQLSVL.

The table lists this clonotype with many counts. The chain has TRBV4-1 and TRBJ1-1; the D is unclear. Germline loops: CDR1 MGHRA, CDR2 YSYEKL. Trimming shortened V by 1 base and J by 0 bases, and 12 bases separated the two germline ends. The CDR3 has 16 amino acids. The CDR3 sequence: CASSQAAEYMNTEAFF. The CDR3 DNA is TGCGCCAGCAGCCAAGCAGCGGAATACATGAACACTGAAGCTTTCTTT.

The CDR3 nucleotides read TGTGCCAGCAGCTTAGCCCCTAGCGGGGGTGGCACAGATACGCAGTATTTT. Protein sequence: CASSLAPSGGGTDTQYF. The V call is TRBV11-2, the J call TRBJ2-3; 10 bases fit TRBD2. The V gene's germline CDR1 is SGHAT and CDR2 FQNNGV. The CDR3 consists of 17 residues. V trimming: 1 base; J trimming: 1 base; junction bases outside the gene matches: 5.

This clonotype occurred a few times. V gene TRBV11-2 combines with J gene TRBJ1-6; TRBD1 might be the D (6 bases). V dropped 1 base and J dropped 4 bases, with 11 bases sitting between them. In germline, CDR1 is SGHAT, CDR2 FQNNGV. This CDR3 contains 16 residues. Here the CDR3 reads CASSLAGVGYNSPLHF. The CDR3, as DNA: TGTGCCAGCAGCTTAGCAGGGGTAGGGTATAATTCACCCCTCCACTTT. The full variable domain, with the rest looked up from reference TRBV11-2 and TRBJ1-6, is EAGVAQSPRYKIIEKRQSVAFWCNPISGHATLYWYQQILGQGPKLLIQFQNNGVVDDSQLPKDRFSAERLKGVDSTLKIQPAKLEDSAVYLCASSLAGVGYNSPLHFGNGTRLTVT.

This clonotype came up a few times. This chain links TRBV20-1 with TRBJ1-1, with no clear D. This CDR3 has 13 amino acids. Germline values: CDR1 DFQATT, CDR2 SNEGSKA (reference sequence). V lost 6 bases and J 3 bases, leaving 14 bases between the germline ends. DNA for the CDR3: TGCAGTGCCATGACCCGCGTCCACACTGAAGCTTTCTTT. Translation gives CSAMTRVHTEAFF.

This clonotype has a count of ten or more. The V call is TRBV12-3 or TRBV12-4, the J call TRBJ1-5; D is unresolved. The CDR3 sequence is 18 residues long. Trimming left V 4 bases short and J 1 base short, with 20 bases between. CDR3 coding DNA: TGTGCCAGCAGTTCCTTGGACGGTGTTCTCTCAAGCAATCAGCCCCAGCATTTT. This translates into CASSSLDGVLSSNQPQHF.

This chain connects TRBV20-1 to TRBJ1-1; no reliable D call. V dropped 4 bases and J dropped 7 bases, with 16 bases sitting between them. This CDR3 region has 13 residues. Germline lookup yields CDR1 DFQATT and CDR2 SNEGSKA (reference sequence). The CDR3 sequence is CSAIGQVYFEAFF. CDR3 bases: TGCAGTGCTATTGGGCAGGTGTATTTTGAAGCTTTCTTT.

This clonotype was seen a handful of times. The chain is built from TRBV20-1 and TRBJ2-7; D unclear. Germline-derived CDR1 and CDR2 are DFQATT and SNEGSKA (reference sequence). The CDR3 contains 16 residues. Trimming removed 0 bases from V and 3 bases from J, with 18 bases in between. CDR3 residues: CSARDTSEFFRYEQYV. CDR3 nucleotides: TGCAGTGCTAGAGATACATCTGAGTTCTTCCGCTACGAGCAGTACGTC.

V usage is TRBV9 and J usage is TRBJ2-7; 9 bases match TRBD2. Germline-derived CDR1 and CDR2 are SGDLS and YYNGEE. The junction had 7 bases not matched to a gene; V was cut back by 0 bases and J by 6 bases. The CDR3 loop spans 15 amino acids. This chain's CDR3 is CASSVDGSGGAEQYV. The CDR3 nucleotides read TGTGCCAGCAGCGTAGATGGTAGCGGGGGCGCCGAGCAGTACGTC.

This clonotype was detected many times. V gene TRBV7-9 combines with J gene TRBJ2-2; 11 bases align to TRBD1. This CDR3 spans 16 amino acids. Germline lookup yields CDR1 SEHNR and CDR2 FQNEAQ (reference sequence). The junction had 7 bases not matched to a gene; V was cut back by 5 bases and J by 5 bases. Here the CDR3 reads CASSGTGTGGTGELFF. The CDR3 DNA is TGTGCCAGCAGCGGAACCGGGACAGGGGGGACCGGGGAGCTGTTTTTT.

This clonotype has ten or more counts. The rearrangement joins TRBV19 to TRBJ2-1; 7 positions match TRBD1. Germline V lookup: CDR1 LNHDA, CDR2 SQIVND (reference sequence). The V segment lost 3 bases and the J segment 0 bases; nucleotides outside the gene matches: 8. The CDR3 extends over 17 amino acids. This CDR3 is CASSITGAASSYNEQFF. The CDR3 DNA is TGTGCCAGTAGTATTACAGGGGCGGCAAGCTCCTACAATGAGCAGTTCTTC.

Many counts were recorded for this clonotype. The gene calls are TRBV18 and TRBJ1-1, with D hard to call. Trimming stripped 0 bases from V and 5 bases from J, with 10 bases between. The CDR3 consists of 14 residues. Germline V lookup: CDR1 KGHSH, CDR2 LQKENI. CDR3 sequence (DNA): TGTGCCAGCTCACCACCGGTCTCGGAGACTGAAGCTTTCTTT. Translated: CASSPPVSETEAFF.

This clonotype occurred a few times. The rearrangement links TRBV2 to TRBJ1-5; 8 nucleotides align to TRBD1. The CDR3 is 18 amino acids. Trimming cost V 2 bases and J 1 base; bases outside gene matches: 10. Germline assignment: CDR1 SNHLY and CDR2 FYNNEI. CDR3 bases: TGTGCCAGCAGTGAATTTCGGGACAGGCCTGGGAGCAATCAGCCCCAGCATTTT. Protein sequence: CASSEFRDRPGSNQPQHF.

This clonotype has only a few counts. The rearrangement joins TRBV7-3 to TRBJ2-1; the D gene is possibly TRBD2 (5 bases). This CDR3 has 16 amino acids. Trimming stripped 2 bases from V and 0 bases from J, with 11 bases between. Germline V gene lookup returns CDR1 SGHTA and CDR2 FQGTGA. CDR3 sequence reads: CASSLYLTSSYNEQFF. As DNA, the CDR3 is TGTGCCAGCAGCTTATACCTAACTAGCTCCTACAATGAGCAGTTCTTC.

This clonotype was observed a few times. This CDR3 is CAISDPQGLSYTF. CDR3 in DNA: TGTGCCATCAGTGACCCGCAGGGTTTAAGCTACACCTTC. The chain is built from TRBV10-3 and TRBJ1-2, with TRBD1 as a possible D gene (5 bases). V dropped 3 bases and J dropped 9 bases, with 14 bases sitting between them. This CDR3 contains 13 residues. Germline CDR1 and CDR2: ENHRY and SYGVKD.

The rearrangement uses TRBV27 and TRBJ1-2; tentative D call: TRBD1 (5 bases). V dropped 5 bases and J dropped 0 bases, with 10 bases sitting between them. Germline V gene sequence: CDR1 MNHEY, CDR2 SMNVEV (reference sequence). The CDR3 spans 14 residues. The CDR3 DNA is TGTGCCAGCAGTCCGACAGAGACTAACTATGGCTACACCTTC. This gives the protein CASSPTETNYGYTF.